The TCR beta chain under discussion was sequenced for a study of blood T cell repertoires in COVID-19. Study background: Samples taken during acute and convalescent COVID-19 were collected in the United States, Italy and Spain.

TCRdb's copy holds only in-frame clones and misses some; the assay was immunoSEQ multiplex PCR. The table includes some 210,000 clones, about 88% detected once. As regards this clone: Within the sample, other DNA sequences also encode this same CDR3.

CDR3 length equals 14 residues. V lost 1 base, J lost 2 bases, and 7 bases lay in between. Germline-derived CDR1 and CDR2 are SEHNR and FQNEAQ (reference sequence). J is TRBJ2-3 and V is TRBV7-9; a weak D match, TRBD2 (6 bases). The sequencing input was peripheral blood. This TCR derives from a woman aged 40-49 years who had recovered from COVID-19. This CDR3 reads CASSLEGLTDTQYF. CDR3 DNA sequence: TGTGCCAGCAGCTTAGAGGGACTCACAGATACGCAGTATTTT.